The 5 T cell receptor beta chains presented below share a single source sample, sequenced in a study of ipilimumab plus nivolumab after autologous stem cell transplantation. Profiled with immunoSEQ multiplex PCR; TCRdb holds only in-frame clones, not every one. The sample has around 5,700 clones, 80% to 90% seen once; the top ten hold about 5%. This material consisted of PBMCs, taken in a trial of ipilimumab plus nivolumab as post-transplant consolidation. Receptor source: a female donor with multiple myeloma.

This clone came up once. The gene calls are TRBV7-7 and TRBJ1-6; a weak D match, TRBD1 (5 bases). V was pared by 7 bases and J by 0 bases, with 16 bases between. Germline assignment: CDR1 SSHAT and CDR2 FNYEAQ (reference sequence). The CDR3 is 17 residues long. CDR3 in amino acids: CASTQRQRSSYNSPLHF. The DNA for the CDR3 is TGTGCCAGCACCCAGAGACAGCGGAGCTCCTATAATTCACCCCTCCACTTT.

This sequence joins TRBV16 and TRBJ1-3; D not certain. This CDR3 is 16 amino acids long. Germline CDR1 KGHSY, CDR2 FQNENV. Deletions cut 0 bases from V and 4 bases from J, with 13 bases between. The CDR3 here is CASSQSISQGGNTIYF. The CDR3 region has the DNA TGTGCCAGCAGCCAATCGATCTCTCAAGGGGGAAACACCATATATTTT.

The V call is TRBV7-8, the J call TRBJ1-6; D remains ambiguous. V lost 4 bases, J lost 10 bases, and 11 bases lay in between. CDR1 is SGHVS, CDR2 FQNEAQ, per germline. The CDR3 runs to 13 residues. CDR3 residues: CASSSPTFSPLHF. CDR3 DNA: TGTGCCAGCAGCTCTCCTACATTCTCACCCCTCCACTTT.

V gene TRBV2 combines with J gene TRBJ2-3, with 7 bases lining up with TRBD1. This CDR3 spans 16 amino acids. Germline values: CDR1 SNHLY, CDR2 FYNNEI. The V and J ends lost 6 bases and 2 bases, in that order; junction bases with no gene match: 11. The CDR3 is CASRRARQGNTDTQYF. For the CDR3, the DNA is TGTGCCAGCAGAAGAGCGCGACAGGGAAACACAGATACGCAGTATTTT. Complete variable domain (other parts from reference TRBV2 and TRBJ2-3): EPEVTQTPSHQVTQMGQEVILRCVPISNHLYFYWYRQILGQKVEFLVSFYNNEISEKSEIFDDQFSVERPDGSNFTLKIRSTKLEDSAMYFCASRRARQGNTDTQYFGPGTRLTVL.

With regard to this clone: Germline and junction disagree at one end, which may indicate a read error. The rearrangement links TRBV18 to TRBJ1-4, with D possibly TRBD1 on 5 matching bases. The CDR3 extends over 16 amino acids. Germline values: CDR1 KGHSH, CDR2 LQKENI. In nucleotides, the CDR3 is TGTGCCAGCTCACCACTTGGAGGGCAGGGCAATGACAAACTGTTTTTT. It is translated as CASSPLGGQGNDKLFF. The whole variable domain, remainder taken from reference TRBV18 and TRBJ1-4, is NAGVMQNPRHLVRRRGQEARLRCSPMKGHSHVYWYRQLPEEGLKFMVYLQKENIIDESGMPKERFSAEFPKEGPSILRIQQVVRGDSAAYFCASSPLGGQGNDKLFFGSGTQLSVL.